This TCR beta chain was found in a study of Ad26.COV2.S vaccination and SARS-CoV-2 variants (dated by TCRdb to about 2021). Concerning the study at large: Vaccine-arm donors were drawn from COV1001, a multicentre, randomized, double-blind, placebo-controlled phase I-IIa trial of Ad26.COV2.S in healthy adults. Dosing of Ad26.COV2.S was intramuscular, at either 5x10^10 or 1x10^11 viral particles, delivered as one shot or as two shots spaced 56 days apart. The specificity and breadth of SARS-CoV-2-reactive T cell receptors after Ad26.COV2.S vaccination were assessed by TCRbeta repertoire sequencing. A total of approximately 32 samples were included in the TCR-sequenced set, comprising around 19 Ad26.COV2.S vaccine recipients, 5 placebo recipients and 8 SARS-CoV-2 convalescent individuals. Trial participants were randomized into five groups of five: low-dose or high-dose Ad26.COV2.S given once or twice, or placebo on both occasions. Investigators did not know the trial group allocation while performing experiments and assessing outcomes. What the study reported, not specific to this receptor: Substantial breadth of spike-specific CD8+ and CD4+ T cell responses was reported after vaccination. Higher spike-specific TCR breadth was observed in Ad26.COV2.S recipients than in placebo recipients (P = 0.0014). According to the authors, total T cell responses may have been underestimated by the TCR breadth and depth analyses. The study was not powered for comparison of responses between vaccine doses or regimens. Comparable non-spike TCR breadth was observed between vaccine and placebo recipients, consistent with only spike being contained in the vaccine.

The germline V gene (reference sequence) sets CDR1 to SEHNR and CDR2 to FQNEAQ. From its cysteine to its phenylalanine, the CDR3 spans 12 amino acids. Kept here is only the CDR3 DNA, which spans 36 bases and is read in frame from base 1. V is cut by 6 bases and J by 9 bases, and the space between the germline ends is 12 bases. The treatment or condition label, as the study defines it: approximately 18 received Ad26.COV2.S at low or high dose, single or two shots; several received placebo; per-sample allocation not given. For vaccine and placebo recipients, the sequenced repertoires came from samples collected on day 63 after the first injection. Between 29 July and 7 August 2020, Cohort 1b enrolled 20 to 30 adults aged 18-55 years at one site in Boston, USA. Ad26.COV2.S was a replication-incompetent adenovirus type 26 vector expressing a prefusion-stabilized SARS-CoV-2 spike protein from the original Wuhan strain.

Of note for this clone: Its antigen remains unidentified. No base-level quality is on record; no much larger clone is a single base apart.

The immunoSEQ Assay was the method used to sequence TCRbeta CDR3 regions. After extraction, genomic DNA underwent amplification by bias-controlled multiplex PCR, followed by high-throughput sequencing. Per the original workflow: To quantify the absolute abundance of every unique TCRbeta CDR3 region, sequences were collapsed and filtered. T cell fraction was estimated by normalization of TCRbeta template counts to usable DNA, with usable DNA being measured through amplification of reference genes present in all nucleated cells. Repertoire TCRs were annotated as SARS-CoV-2-specific by exact matching of V gene, CDR3 amino acid sequence and J gene to a known reactive TCR set. The reference SARS-CoV-2 TCR set was derived from MIRA and filtered for enrichment in COVID-19-positive ImmuneCODE repertoires, a step that removed public or cross-reactive TCRs. Drawing on the MIRA antigens, annotated TCRs were analysed further at the level of specific ORF or position within ORF. Breadth was defined as the number of annotated unique rearrangements divided by the total number of unique productive rearrangements, and depth was defined as the summed frequency of the annotated unique rearrangements. Two-sided Wilcoxon rank-sum tests were used to compare TCR breadth between groups. TCRdb took this table from immuneACCESS and kept in-frame rearrangements with V and J called. Such tables lack part of the clones; where checked against another copy, unresolved V genes explain under half of the gap, and the rest is unexplained. V and J calls plus clone size are reproduced from that table; the DNA served to infer D and trimming. For this sample there are roughly 300,000 clones; roughly 91% appear just once. Together, the top ten hold 5% of the sample.

The sample here was peripheral blood, taken in a trial of Ad26.COV2.S vaccine versus placebo. The chain is made from TRBV7-9 and TRBJ2-1, with a weak D call of TRBD1 (5 bases match). This sequence was found in a person aged 18 to 65 who received the Ad26.COV2.S COVID-19 vaccine or a placebo. CDR3 reads: CASSKQGAEQFF. The DNA reads as follows: TGTGCCAGCAGTAAACAAGGGGCTGAGCAGTTCTTC. The full variable domain, completed from the reference TRBV7-9 and TRBJ2-1 proteins outside the CDR3, reads DTGVSQNPRHKITKRGQNVTFRCDPISEHNRLYWYRQTLGQGPEFLTYFQNEAQLEKSRLLSDRFSAERPKGSFSTLEIQRTEQGDSAMYLCASSKQGAEQFFGPGTRLTVL.